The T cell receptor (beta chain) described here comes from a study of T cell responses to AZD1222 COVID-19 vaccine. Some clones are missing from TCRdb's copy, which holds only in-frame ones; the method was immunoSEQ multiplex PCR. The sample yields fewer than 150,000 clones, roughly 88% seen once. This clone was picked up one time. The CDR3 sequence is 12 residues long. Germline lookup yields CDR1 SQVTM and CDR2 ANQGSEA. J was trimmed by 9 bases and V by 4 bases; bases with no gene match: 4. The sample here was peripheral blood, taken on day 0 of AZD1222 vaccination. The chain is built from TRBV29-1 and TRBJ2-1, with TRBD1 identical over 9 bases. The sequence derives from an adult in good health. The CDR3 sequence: CSVVGTGTEQFF. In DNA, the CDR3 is TGCAGCGTTGTCGGGACAGGGACTGAGCAGTTCTTC.